This entry describes one TCR beta chain. No antigen is known for it. No qualities accompany the bases; no much larger clone lies one base away. Approximately 2 micrograms of genomic DNA were extracted from cryopreserved PBMCs for TCR beta library preparation. Longitudinal blood samples from CLL patients receiving ibrutinib monotherapy were subjected to high-throughput TCR beta sequencing. Patients were enrolled in a phase 2 open-label single-center ibrutinib monotherapy trial. On a MiSeq, deep resolution sequencing aimed for a depth between 1 in 1 million and 1 in 200,000 T cells, with each clonotype covered 10x on average. The immunoSEQ hsTCRB Kit was used to generate the TCR beta libraries. In the authors' own workflow: ImmunoSEQ Data Assistant and ImmunoSEQ Analyzer were used for data analysis, and V, D and J genes were assigned according to IMGT definitions. Clonality was computed as one minus normalized Shannon entropy of productive rearrangement frequencies, ranging from 0 to 1. Only overrepresented clonotypes making up at least 0.05% of each patient's repertoire were included in the public clonotype analysis. Repertoires from more than ten age-matched healthy donors in immuneACCESS were used as clonality controls. TCRdb obtained this table from immuneACCESS and retained in-frame rearrangements with V and J assigned. These tables miss some clones; where compared with another copy, unresolved V genes account for less than half of the shortfall, and the remainder is unexplained. V and J calls and clone size are given by that table; D and trimming were obtained from the DNA. The sample has 150,000 or so clones on record, over 75% of them singletons. The top ten clones comprise 7.5% to 9% of the sample.

The data were taken from a study of cytotoxic CD8 clonotypes in ibrutinib-treated CLL (dated by TCRdb to the early 2020s). Regarding the research as a whole: The cohort included about 15 treatment-naive and eleven to twelve relapsed/refractory patients; approximately 17 were IGHV unmutated. Partial responses were observed in roughly 25 patients and complete responses in 2; after a median follow-up of about 69 months, remission was maintained in approximately 15 patients and progression was observed in roughly twelve. Response samples were obtained after a median of approximately eleven months of treatment, with a range of roughly 6 to 40 months. On average, each sample had some 260,000 productive templates and more than 75,000 productive rearrangements. Of the 90 or so participants in the trial, about 25 had longitudinal samples available. Cryopreserved peripheral blood mononuclear cells were collected at three points: before therapy, at response, and at either sustained remission or disease progression. Patients were still on ibrutinib when every remission and progressive disease sample was collected. Broad study findings and their caveats: Baseline clonality was found to be higher than that of age-matched healthy donors and was strongly correlated with circulating CD8+ T-cell counts. Public clonotypes were rare and either shrank or stayed stable during treatment, and the rise in clonality at ibrutinib response reflected expansion of private clonotypes. An increase in clonality was observed at ibrutinib response, with clonality remaining stable during sustained remission and falling back toward baseline at progression. Sampling times were not matched between patients in sustained remission and patients whose disease was progressing, and lymph node repertoires were not examined.

The sequencing used PBMCs, collected after 36 months of ibrutinib treatment. The receptor's source is a human donor with chronic lymphocytic leukemia.

The DNA is as follows: TGTGCCAGCAGTGACCCTAATGAAAAACTGTTTTTT. This codes for CASSDPNEKLFF. The receptor chain draws on TRBV2 and TRBJ1-4, with the D gene not clear enough to name. V sheds 3 bases and J sheds 3 bases, leaving 2 bases between their ends. The CDR3 goes from the cysteine to the phenylalanine over 12 residues. The kept DNA is CDR3 alone, 36 bases in frame from the first base. The germline V gene yields SNHLY for CDR1 and FYNNEI for CDR2.